One and the same sample provided the 32 T cell receptor beta chains below, sequenced in a study of T cell changes during pregnancy in multiple sclerosis. The table came from immunoSEQ multiplex PCR; TCRdb's copy has only in-frame clones and leaves some out. The sample lists about 20,000 clones; roughly nine tenths were seen once. Sequenced material: CD8+ T cells from peripheral blood mononuclear cells, taken after pregnancy. These receptors all come from a female donor in good health, enrolled as a control in a pregnancy study.

A single count supports this clone. The V and J genes are TRBV15 and TRBJ2-3; tentatively, D is TRBD2 (7 bases). V was pared by 6 bases and J by 1 base, with 17 bases between. In germline, CDR1 is LNHNV, CDR2 YYDKDF (reference sequence). This CDR3 contains 16 residues. The CDR3 bases are TGTGCCACCAGACCCGGGGGGACACTCCGCACAGATACGCAGTATTTT. Protein sequence: CATRPGGTLRTDTQYF.

CDR3: CASGAGVLAKNIQYF. In DNA, the CDR3 is TGTGCTAGTGGAGCAGGGGTTCTAGCCAAAAACATTCAGTACTTC. The chain employs TRBV12-5 and TRBJ2-4; tentatively, D is TRBD1 (6 bases). There are 15 residues in the CDR3. Trimming cost V 6 bases and J 0 bases, with 12 bases left between them. Germline loops: CDR1 LGHNT, CDR2 FRNRAP. Full variable domain (rest looked up from reference TRBV12-5 and TRBJ2-4): DARVTQTPRHKVTEMGQEVTMRCQPILGHNTVFWYRQTMMQGLELLAYFRNRAPLDDSGMPKDRFSAEMPDATLATLKIQPSEPRDSAVYFCASGAGVLAKNIQYFGAGTRLSVL.

The chain uses TRBV5-4 and TRBJ2-7, with D perhaps matching TRBD1 (5 bases). The germline V gene encodes CDR1 SGHNT and CDR2 YYREEE (reference sequence). The CDR3 is 14 residues long. Trimming removed 2 bases from V and 0 bases from J, with 9 bases in between. The CDR3 loop is CASSFGRASYEQYF. The CDR3 DNA reads as TGTGCCAGCAGCTTTGGCAGGGCCTCCTACGAGCAGTACTTC.

CDR3 nucleotide sequence: TGTGCCAGCAGCTCCTCCTTCACTGAAGCTTTCTTT. It codes for CASSSSFTEAFF. The chain employs TRBV7-8 and TRBJ1-1; D remains unclear. Trimming shortened V by 4 bases and J by 4 bases, and 7 bases separated the two germline ends. The CDR3 totals 12 residues. From germline, CDR1 is SGHVS and CDR2 FQNEAQ. Full variable domain (missing parts from reference TRBV7-8 and TRBJ1-1): GAGVSQSPRYKVAKRGQDVALRCDPISGHVSLFWYQQALGQGPEFLTYFQNEAQLDKSGLPSDRFFAERPEGSVSTLKIQRTQQEDSAVYLCASSSSFTEAFFGQGTRLTVV.

The chain is built from TRBV27 and TRBJ2-7; D is perhaps TRBD1 (5 bases). This CDR3 comprises 13 residues. V gave up 3 bases and J gave up 2 bases, with 8 bases separating them. The germline gives CDR1 MNHEY, CDR2 SMNVEV (reference sequence). CDR3 sequence reads: CASSFAGTYEQYF. CDR3 nucleotides: TGTGCCAGCAGTTTCGCAGGGACCTACGAGCAGTACTTC.

The rearrangement joins TRBV10-1 to TRBJ2-5; D is perhaps TRBD2 (6 bases). The CDR3 extends over 16 amino acids. Trimming removed 0 bases at V and 1 base at J, with 12 bases between. Per the germline V gene, CDR1 is WNHNN and CDR2 is SYGVQD (reference sequence). Here the CDR3 DNA reads TGCGCCAGCAGTGAGTCGGGGCTAGCGCCCCAAGAGACCCAGTACTTC. Its protein product is CASSESGLAPQETQYF.

The rearrangement links TRBV27 to TRBJ2-1; 13 bases are shared with TRBD2. With 7 bases clipped from V and 9 bases from J, the junction kept 9 bases outside the gene matches. The CDR3 is made up of 15 amino acids. Germline CDR1 reads MNHEY; CDR2 reads SMNVEV (reference sequence). The CDR3: CASTLLAGGPGEQFF. CDR3 DNA sequence: TGTGCCAGCACCTTACTAGCGGGGGGGCCGGGTGAGCAGTTCTTC.

This chain uses TRBV4-3 with TRBJ2-1; 11 nucleotides align to TRBD2. Per germline, CDR1 LGHNA and CDR2 YSLEER. The CDR3 is 16 residues long. V shed 4 bases, J shed 4 bases, and the junction held 6 bases outside the gene matches. In DNA form, the CDR3 reads TGCGCCAGCAGCCGATCGACTAGCGGGGCTTACAATGAGCAGTTCTTC. Translating it yields CASSRSTSGAYNEQFF.

The chain has TRBV19 and TRBJ2-1, with TRBD2 matching 7 bases. CDR1 is LNHDA and CDR2 is SQIVND in the germline V gene (reference sequence). This CDR3 is built from 14 residues. The V gene end was trimmed by 3 bases and the J gene end by 5 bases; junction bases not matched to a gene: 4. CDR3 DNA sequence: TGTGCCAGTAGTATCTATCTAGCGGACAATGAGCAGTTCTTC. Its protein product is CASSIYLADNEQFF.

This clone came up once. The J gene is TRBJ2-1, the V gene TRBV7-8; 7 positions match TRBD2. Losses at the gene ends were 1 base for V and 0 bases for J; bases not matched to a gene: 6. Germline CDR1 SGHVS, CDR2 FQNEAQ. The CDR3 has 17 residues. The CDR3 here is CASSLGLAATSYNEQFF. In DNA form, the CDR3 reads TGTGCCAGCAGCTTAGGGCTAGCGGCAACCTCCTACAATGAGCAGTTCTTC.

The CDR3 sequence is CASSYGGMNTEAFF. CDR3 DNA: TGTGCCAGTAGTTACGGGGGAATGAACACTGAAGCTTTCTTT. The chain links TRBV19 to TRBJ1-1; a weak D match, TRBD1 (5 bases). Trimming cost V 5 bases and J 0 bases, with 10 bases left between them. The V gene's germline CDR1 is LNHDA and CDR2 SQIVND (reference sequence). The CDR3 is 14 amino acids.

V usage is TRBV2 and J usage is TRBJ2-3, with D tentatively TRBD2 (5 bases). The CDR3 loop spans 16 amino acids. Trimming left V 6 bases short and J 3 bases short, with 19 bases between. Germline-derived CDR1 and CDR2 are SNHLY and FYNNEI. As DNA, the CDR3 is TGTGCCAGCAGGAGGGAGCAGCGAACCCTTACAGATACGCAGTATTTT. Protein: CASRREQRTLTDTQYF.

The chain couples TRBV7-9 to TRBJ2-1; D perhaps matches TRBD1 (6 bases). Germline CDR1 and CDR2: SEHNR and FQNEAQ (reference sequence). With 7 bases removed from V and 5 bases from J, the gap between germline ends came to 18 bases. This CDR3 contains 15 residues. The CDR3 spells CASTGEGVVHNEQFF. DNA for the CDR3: TGTGCCAGCACCGGAGAGGGGGTGGTACACAATGAGCAGTTCTTC.

The rearrangement uses TRBV7-9 and TRBJ1-4; a weak D match, TRBD1 (6 bases). CDR3 length: 15 amino acids. Germline V gives CDR1 SEHNR, CDR2 FQNEAQ (reference sequence). V lost 5 bases and J 4 bases, leaving 14 bases between the germline ends. The CDR3 protein is CASSPNRVGNEKLFF. The CDR3 DNA reads TGTGCCAGCAGCCCAAACAGGGTTGGTAATGAAAAACTGTTTTTT.

The chain links TRBV9 to TRBJ2-7, with 10 bases lining up with TRBD1. With 3 bases clipped from V and 5 bases from J, the junction kept 5 bases outside the gene matches. The germline V gene has CDR1 SGDLS and CDR2 YYNGEE. This CDR3 region has 14 residues. The CDR3, as DNA: TGTGCCAGCAGCGAGGGACAGGGGTTCCACGAGCAGTACTTC. It encodes CASSEGQGFHEQYF.

This clone is medium-sized in the sample. The rearrangement links TRBV5-4 to TRBJ1-1, with a possible D match to TRBD1 (5 bases). Germline V CDR1 and CDR2: SGHNT, YYREEE (reference sequence). The CDR3 runs to 15 residues. Trimming stripped 0 bases from V and 0 bases from J, with 9 bases between. The CDR3 protein is CASSLDGHMNTEAFF. The CDR3 nucleotides are TGTGCCAGCAGCTTGGACGGACACATGAACACTGAAGCTTTCTTT.

This sequence joins TRBV13 and TRBJ2-5, with D possibly TRBD1 on 5 matching bases. Germline lookup yields CDR1 PRHDT and CDR2 FYEKMQ (reference sequence). This CDR3 comprises 12 residues. The V end lost 5 bases, the J end lost 5 bases, and 9 bases lay between the germline ends. The CDR3 DNA follows: TGTGCCAGCAGCACAGGCTTGGAGACCCAGTACTTC. Its translation: CASSTGLETQYF.

V is TRBV27 and J is TRBJ2-1; 11 bases are a match to TRBD2. The junction had 7 bases not matched to a gene; V was cut back by 3 bases and J by 6 bases. CDR1 is MNHEY and CDR2 is SMNVEV in the germline V gene (reference sequence). This CDR3 region has 16 residues. CDR3 DNA sequence: TGTGCCAGCAGTTTCGCGCTAGCGGGAGGTCTCAATGAGCAGTTCTTC. Residues: CASSFALAGGLNEQFF.

The V and J genes are TRBV19 and TRBJ1-1, with TRBD1 matching 7 bases. The V and J ends lost 3 bases and 4 bases, in that order; junction bases with no gene match: 2. The germline V gene encodes CDR1 LNHDA and CDR2 SQIVND (reference sequence). The CDR3 runs 13 residues. The CDR3 DNA is TGTGCCAGTAGTATGACAGGGACCACTGAAGCTTTCTTT. Translated: CASSMTGTTEAFF. Full variable domain (rest looked up from reference TRBV19 and TRBJ1-1): DGGITQSPKYLFRKEGQNVTLSCEQNLNHDAMYWYRQDPGQGLRLIYYSQIVNDFQKGDIAEGYSVSREKKESFPLTVTSAQKNPTAFYLCASSMTGTTEAFFGQGTRLTVV.

This chain connects TRBV9 to TRBJ2-3; 8 bases match TRBD2. CDR1 and CDR2 (germline): SGDLS, YYNGEE. V lost 0 bases, J lost 2 bases, and 5 bases stayed unmatched. This CDR3 has 16 residues. CDR3 DNA sequence: TGTGCCAGCAGCGTAGCGGCTAGCGGGCTCACAGATACGCAGTATTTT. This codes for CASSVAASGLTDTQYF.

The chain couples TRBV2 to TRBJ2-7; D is unresolved. Germline CDR1 is SNHLY and CDR2 is FYNNEI. There are 14 residues in the CDR3. Trimming stripped 6 bases from V and 2 bases from J, with 14 bases between. This CDR3 is CASSILDQAYEQYF. The DNA for the CDR3 is TGTGCCAGCAGCATTTTAGACCAGGCCTACGAGCAGTACTTC.

This chain links TRBV9 with TRBJ1-3, with a possible D match to TRBD1 (5 bases). The CDR3 runs 14 residues. Trimming left V 0 bases short and J 2 bases short, with 6 bases between. Germline V CDR1 and CDR2: SGDLS, YYNGEE. Written as DNA, the CDR3 is TGTGCCAGCAGCGTAGGGGGGGCTGGAAACACCATATATTTT. It specifies CASSVGGAGNTIYF.

This clone was seen more than once but under ten times. This chain links TRBV18 with TRBJ1-5; no reliable D call. Germline CDR1 is KGHSH and CDR2 is LQKENI. The CDR3 consists of 14 residues. Trimming shortened V by 4 bases and J by 1 base, and 8 bases separated the two germline ends. The CDR3 loop reads CASSRTVSNQPQHF. The DNA for the CDR3 is TGTGCCAGCTCACGTACAGTCAGCAATCAGCCCCAGCATTTT.

The V and J genes are TRBV9 and TRBJ1-3; tentatively, D is TRBD1 (6 bases). This CDR3 has 14 residues. The V gene's germline CDR1 is SGDLS and CDR2 YYNGEE. V lost 3 bases and J 2 bases, leaving 9 bases between the germline ends. The CDR3 loop reads CASSEGGTGNTIYF. The CDR3 DNA is TGTGCCAGCAGCGAAGGGGGAACTGGAAACACCATATATTTT.

In its sample, this clone was seen once. V is TRBV9 and J is TRBJ1-1; D not resolved. CDR3 size: 12 residues. Germline CDR1 reads SGDLS; CDR2 reads YYNGEE. V dropped 0 bases and J dropped 7 bases, with 7 bases sitting between them. CDR3 in DNA: TGTGCCAGCAGCGTAGACGGCGGTGAAGCTTTCTTT. This codes for CASSVDGGEAFF.

The V and J genes are TRBV30 and TRBJ1-6; D possibly corresponds to TRBD1 (5 bases). V lost 1 base, J lost 9 bases, and 10 bases lay in between. Germline V gene sequence: CDR1 GTSNPN, CDR2 SVGIG (reference sequence). This CDR3 is built from 13 residues. In DNA, the CDR3 is TGTGCCTGGAGTGGACAGTACTCTTCACCCCTCCACTTT. It is translated as CAWSGQYSSPLHF.

The gene calls are TRBV27 and TRBJ2-5; 10 bases line up with TRBD2. The CDR3 totals 16 residues. The J segment lost 4 bases and the V segment lost 4 bases, leaving 9 bases of the junction unmatched. Germline loops: CDR1 MNHEY, CDR2 SMNVEV (reference sequence). The CDR3 is CASSSGTSGKRETQYF. Here the CDR3 DNA reads TGTGCCAGCAGTTCCGGAACTAGCGGGAAAAGAGAGACCCAGTACTTC.

This clone appeared a few times. The chain links TRBV9 to TRBJ2-5, with 9 bases fitting TRBD1. The ends lost 4 bases at V and 9 bases at J; junction bases unmatched: 16. This CDR3 comprises 16 residues. The germline gives CDR1 SGDLS, CDR2 YYNGEE. As DNA, the CDR3 is TGTGCCAGCAGCCATCCGACAGGGGGTGCCCAAGGAGCCCAGTACTTC. This gives the protein CASSHPTGGAQGAQYF.

The chain carries TRBV18 and TRBJ2-4; possible D gene TRBD2, 6 bases. Germline CDR1 reads KGHSH; CDR2 reads LQKENI. CDR3 length: 16 residues. Trimming pared 4 bases from V and 0 bases from J, leaving 13 bases between. The DNA for the CDR3 is TGTGCCAGCTCACTCAAGGAGGGAATAGCCAAAAACATTCAGTACTTC. Protein product: CASSLKEGIAKNIQYF.

V is TRBV29-1 and J is TRBJ2-2, with D possibly matching TRBD1 (7 bases). CDR3 size: 18 residues. The V gene's germline CDR1 is SQVTM and CDR2 ANQGSEA. V lost 7 bases and J 0 bases, leaving 24 bases between the germline ends. The CDR3 loop reads CSAAGQSSHKPNTGELFF. In nucleotides, the CDR3 is TGCAGCGCTGCGGGACAGTCCTCACACAAGCCGAACACCGGGGAGCTGTTTTTT.

This chain joins TRBV2 and TRBJ2-1, with 10 positions matching TRBD1. CDR3 length: 17 residues. Trimming at V came to 11 bases and at J to 8 bases, leaving 21 bases not matched to a gene. Germline CDR1 SNHLY, CDR2 FYNNEI. The CDR3 spells CAGRGQGSGGPRDEQFF. The DNA for the CDR3 is TGTGCCGGACGGGGACAGGGGAGCGGGGGCCCCAGGGATGAGCAGTTCTTC.

V gene TRBV5-1 combines with J gene TRBJ2-1, with a tentative D call TRBD2 (5 bases). Trimming left V 0 bases short and J 10 bases short, with 5 bases between. The germline V gene has CDR1 SGHRS and CDR2 YFSETQ. The CDR3 consists of 11 residues. The CDR3 loop is CASSLGGEQFF. CDR3 nucleotide sequence: TGCGCCAGCAGCTTGGGCGGGGAGCAGTTCTTC.